The present TCR beta chain was sequenced within a study of T cell changes during pregnancy in multiple sclerosis. Only in-frame clones appear in the TCRdb table, and some are missing; sequencing was by immunoSEQ multiplex PCR. The sample has approximately 130,000 clones, approximately 93% seen once. The CDR3 runs 14 residues. Germline loops: CDR1 SEHNR, CDR2 FQNEAQ (reference sequence). The V and J ends lost 3 bases and 5 bases respectively, with 13 bases between them. The clonotype comes from a female donor with multiple sclerosis, enrolled in a pregnancy study. The starting material was peripheral blood, obtained before pregnancy. The genes are TRBV7-9 and TRBJ1-2; D is uncertain. CDR3 nucleotides: TGTGCCAGCAGCTTTGGAGGGATAGGGTATGGCTACACCTTC. This codes for CASSFGGIGYGYTF.